The next 9 T cell receptor beta chains were all read from a single sample in a study of blood T cell repertoires in COVID-19. Sequenced by immunoSEQ multiplex PCR; TCRdb stores in-frame clones only, minus some. The data show 250,000 to 300,000 clones, around 86% seen once. The material sequenced was peripheral blood. These receptors came from a woman aged 40 to 50 who had recovered from COVID-19.

The J gene is TRBJ2-1, the V gene TRBV12-3 or TRBV12-4; D perhaps matches TRBD2 (7 bases). V was cut by 11 bases and J by 12 bases, with 20 bases left in between. CDR3 length: 12 amino acids. This chain's CDR3 is CASQGGASRQFF. CDR3 in DNA: TGTGCCTCTCAAGGGGGGGCCTCGCGGCAGTTCTTC.

The V gene is TRBV7-2, the J gene TRBJ1-6; 9 bases align to TRBD1. This CDR3 has 16 residues. Germline V gives CDR1 SGHTA, CDR2 FQGNSA. J gave up 7 bases and V 7 bases, and 11 bases lay outside the gene matches. CDR3 protein: CASIKTGQGYNSPLHF. CDR3 bases: TGTGCCAGCATTAAAACTGGACAGGGGTACAATTCACCCCTCCACTTT.

V and J are TRBV6-1 and TRBJ1-3; no definite D call. Germline V gene sequence: CDR1 MNHNS, CDR2 SASEGT. This CDR3 has 14 amino acids. With 3 bases removed from V and 4 bases from J, the gap between germline ends came to 10 bases. Written as DNA, the CDR3 is TGTGCCAGCAGTGAGAGCCTTCTAGGAAACACCATATATTTT. Translation gives CASSESLLGNTIYF.

The gene calls are TRBV4-3 and TRBJ2-1; 7 bases are shared with TRBD2. The CDR3 is made up of 18 amino acids. With 0 bases clipped from V and 0 bases from J, the junction kept 8 bases outside the gene matches. CDR1 and CDR2 (germline): LGHNA, YSLEER. The CDR3 spells CASSQDLPWDYSYNEQFF. The CDR3 coding sequence is TGCGCCAGCAGCCAAGATCTACCATGGGACTACTCCTACAATGAGCAGTTCTTC.

The V call is TRBV27, the J call TRBJ1-2; TRBD1 matches 8 bases. Germline V CDR1 and CDR2: MNHEY, SMNVEV (reference sequence). J gave up 4 bases and V 0 bases, and 13 bases lay outside the gene matches. The CDR3 sequence is 18 residues long. The CDR3 nucleotides read TGTGCCAGCAGTTTATCGGCGGGACAGGCAAATCGGGGCTATGGCTACACCTTC. It is translated as CASSLSAGQANRGYGYTF.

A single count supports this clone. This chain links TRBV19 with TRBJ2-1, with D perhaps TRBD2 (7 bases). V lost 1 base to trimming and J lost 3 bases, with 13 bases between them. The CDR3 is 16 amino acids. CDR1 is LNHDA and CDR2 is SQIVND in the germline V gene (reference sequence). The CDR3 bases are TGTGCCAGTAGTATAGTTATCGGGGGGCTCTACAATGAGCAGTTCTTC. This sequence encodes CASSIVIGGLYNEQFF.

The V gene is TRBV5-1, the J gene TRBJ2-4, with a tentative D call TRBD1 (6 bases). Trimming cost V 0 bases and J 3 bases, with 13 bases left between them. There are 16 residues in the CDR3. The germline V gene has CDR1 SGHRS and CDR2 YFSETQ. CDR3 protein: CASSLGQVVGKNIQYF. The CDR3 DNA is TGCGCCAGCAGCTTGGGACAGGTCGTAGGCAAAAACATTCAGTACTTC.

The V gene is TRBV19, the J gene TRBJ2-7; maybe TRBD2 (5 bases). This CDR3 is 13 amino acids long. CDR1 LNHDA and CDR2 SQIVND come from the germline V gene (reference sequence). The V gene lost 5 bases and the J gene lost 5 bases, with 13 bases spanning the gap. CDR3 in DNA: TGTGCCAGTAGTTGGGCCGGGGTCCACGAGCAGTACTTC. Translating it yields CASSWAGVHEQYF. Looking up the rest from reference TRBV19 and TRBJ2-7 gives the full variable domain: DGGITQSPKYLFRKEGQNVTLSCEQNLNHDAMYWYRQDPGQGLRLIYYSQIVNDFQKGDIAEGYSVSREKKESFPLTVTSAQKNPTAFYLCASSWAGVHEQYFGPGTRLTVT.

The CDR3 bases are TGCGCCAGCAGCTTGGGGCTAGCCCCCTACGAGCAGTACTTC. It translates to CASSLGLAPYEQYF. This rearrangement joins TRBV5-1 to TRBJ2-7; tentative D call: TRBD2 (5 bases). This CDR3 contains 14 residues. Between the trimmed V and J ends, which lost 0 bases and 2 bases, there was a span of 9 bases. Germline lookup yields CDR1 SGHRS and CDR2 YFSETQ. The full variable domain, its missing parts supplied by reference TRBV5-1 and TRBJ2-7, is KAGVTQTPRYLIKTRGQQVTLSCSPISGHRSVSWYQQTPGQGLQFLFEYFSETQRNKGNFPGRFSGRQFSNSRSEMNVSTLELGDSALYLCASSLGLAPYEQYFGPGTRLTVT.